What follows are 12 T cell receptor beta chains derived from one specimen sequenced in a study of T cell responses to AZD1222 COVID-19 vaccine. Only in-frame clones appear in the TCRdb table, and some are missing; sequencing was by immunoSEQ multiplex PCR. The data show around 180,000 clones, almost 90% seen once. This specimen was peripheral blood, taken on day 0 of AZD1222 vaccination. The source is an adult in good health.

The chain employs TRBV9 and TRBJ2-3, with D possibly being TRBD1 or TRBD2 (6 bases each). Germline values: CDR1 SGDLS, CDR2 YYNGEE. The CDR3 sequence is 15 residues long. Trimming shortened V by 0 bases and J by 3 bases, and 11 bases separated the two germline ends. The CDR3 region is CASSVAGAGTDTQYF. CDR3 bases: TGTGCCAGCAGCGTAGCGGGGGCGGGGACAGATACGCAGTATTTT.

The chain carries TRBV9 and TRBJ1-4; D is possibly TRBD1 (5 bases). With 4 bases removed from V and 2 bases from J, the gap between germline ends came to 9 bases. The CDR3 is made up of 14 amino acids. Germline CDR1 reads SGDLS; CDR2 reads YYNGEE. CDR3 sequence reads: CASSRWGTNEKLFF. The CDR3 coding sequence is TGTGCCAGCAGCCGTTGGGGGACTAATGAAAAACTGTTTTTT.

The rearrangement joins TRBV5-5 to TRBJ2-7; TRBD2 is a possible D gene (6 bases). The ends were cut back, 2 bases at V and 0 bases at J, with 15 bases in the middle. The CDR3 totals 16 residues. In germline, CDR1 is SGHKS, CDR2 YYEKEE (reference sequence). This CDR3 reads CASSFVLASSSYEQYF. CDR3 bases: TGTGCCAGCAGCTTTGTTCTAGCGTCAAGCTCCTACGAGCAGTACTTC. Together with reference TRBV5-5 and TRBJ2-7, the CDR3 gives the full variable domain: DAGVTQSPTHLIKTRGQQVTLRCSPISGHKSVSWYQQVLGQGPQFIFQYYEKEERGRGNFPDRFSARQFPNYSSELNVNALLLGDSALYLCASSFVLASSSYEQYFGPGTRLTVT.

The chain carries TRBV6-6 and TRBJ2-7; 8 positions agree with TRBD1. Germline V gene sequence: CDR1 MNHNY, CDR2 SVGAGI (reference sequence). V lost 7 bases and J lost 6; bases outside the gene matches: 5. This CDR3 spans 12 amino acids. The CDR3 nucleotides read TGTGCCAGCACTCCACAGGGGGGCGAGCAGTACTTC. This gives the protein CASTPQGGEQYF.

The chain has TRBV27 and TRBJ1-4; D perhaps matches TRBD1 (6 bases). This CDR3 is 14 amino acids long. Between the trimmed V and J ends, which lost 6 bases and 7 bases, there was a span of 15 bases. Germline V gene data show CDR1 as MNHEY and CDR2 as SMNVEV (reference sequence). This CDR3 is CASRLQGSVEKLFF. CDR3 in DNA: TGTGCCAGCAGGCTACAGGGTTCAGTTGAAAAACTGTTTTTT.

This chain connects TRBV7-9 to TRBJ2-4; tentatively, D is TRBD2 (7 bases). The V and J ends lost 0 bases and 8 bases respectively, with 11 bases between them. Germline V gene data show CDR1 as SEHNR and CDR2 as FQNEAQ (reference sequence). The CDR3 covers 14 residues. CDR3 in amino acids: CASSLAGGLDIQYF. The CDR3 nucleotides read TGTGCCAGCAGCTTAGCGGGGGGGCTGGACATTCAGTACTTC.

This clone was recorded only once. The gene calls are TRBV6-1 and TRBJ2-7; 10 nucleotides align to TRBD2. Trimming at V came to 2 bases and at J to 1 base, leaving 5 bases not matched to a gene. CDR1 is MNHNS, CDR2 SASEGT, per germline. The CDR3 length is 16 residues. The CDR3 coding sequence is TGTGCCAGCAGTGAACAATCTAGCGGGGGATCCTACGAGCAGTACTTC. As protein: CASSEQSSGGSYEQYF.

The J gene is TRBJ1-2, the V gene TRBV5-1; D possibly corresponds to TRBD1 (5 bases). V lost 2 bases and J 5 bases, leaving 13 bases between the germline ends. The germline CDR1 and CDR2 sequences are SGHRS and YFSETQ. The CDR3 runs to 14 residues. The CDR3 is CASSLGGTRYGYTF. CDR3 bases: TGCGCCAGCAGCTTAGGTGGGACGCGATATGGCTACACCTTC.

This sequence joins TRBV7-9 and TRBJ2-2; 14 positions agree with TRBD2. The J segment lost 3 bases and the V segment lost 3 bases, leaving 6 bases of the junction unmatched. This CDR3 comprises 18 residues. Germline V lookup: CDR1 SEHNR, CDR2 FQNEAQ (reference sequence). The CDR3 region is CASSFTRTSGGYTGELFF. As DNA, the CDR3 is TGTGCCAGCAGCTTTACTAGGACTAGCGGGGGGTACACCGGGGAGCTGTTTTTT.

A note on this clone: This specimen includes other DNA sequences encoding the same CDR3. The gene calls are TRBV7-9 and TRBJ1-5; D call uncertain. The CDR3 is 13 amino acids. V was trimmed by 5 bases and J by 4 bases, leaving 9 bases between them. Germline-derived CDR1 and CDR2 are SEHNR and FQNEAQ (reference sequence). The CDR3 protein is CASSRDPNQPQHF. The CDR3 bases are TGTGCCAGCAGCCGCGACCCTAATCAGCCCCAGCATTTT. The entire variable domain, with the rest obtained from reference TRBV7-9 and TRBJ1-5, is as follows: DTGVSQNPRHKITKRGQNVTFRCDPISEHNRLYWYRQTLGQGPEFLTYFQNEAQLEKSRLLSDRFSAERPKGSFSTLEIQRTEQGDSAMYLCASSRDPNQPQHFGDGTRLSIL.

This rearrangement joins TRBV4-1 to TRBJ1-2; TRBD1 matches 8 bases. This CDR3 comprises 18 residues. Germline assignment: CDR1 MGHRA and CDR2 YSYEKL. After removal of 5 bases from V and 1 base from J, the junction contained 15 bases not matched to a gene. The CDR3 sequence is CASSFPRPQGAINYGYTF. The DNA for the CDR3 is TGCGCCAGCAGCTTCCCAAGGCCTCAGGGGGCGATTAACTATGGCTACACCTTC.

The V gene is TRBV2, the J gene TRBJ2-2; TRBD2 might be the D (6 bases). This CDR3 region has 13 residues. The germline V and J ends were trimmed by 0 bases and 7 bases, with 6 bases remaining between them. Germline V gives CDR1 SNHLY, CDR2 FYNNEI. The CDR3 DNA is TGTGCCAGCAGTGAAGCGCGGGGCGGGGAGCTGTTTTTT. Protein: CASSEARGGELFF.